The clone carrying this TCR beta chain was seen a single time. The antigen is not known. These data originate in a study of cytomegalovirus exposure and HLA in healthy donors. Study at large: Caucasian-associated ancestry cluster membership applied to about four fifths of several hundred genotyped donors. The study, taken as a whole, reports: Researchers reported in a later analysis that a missense DCLRE1C variant was tied to TCR beta V- and J-gene trimming. Common viral pathogens (according to a later analysis) appeared linked to several of the most significant clusters.

It was with 60 Vbeta and 13 Jbeta primers that the PCR ran. Here immunoSEQ multiplex PCR was the method, and the copy in TCRdb shows in-frame clones only, minus some. The sample comprises about 200,000 clones, almost 80% of which are singletons, and around 2% rests with the top ten. CDR3 length: 15 amino acids. Trimming cost V 6 bases and J 3 bases, with 16 bases left between them. Germline V gene lookup returns CDR1 SGHTS and CDR2 YDEGEE. The source is a man aged 18 to 30 in good health and CMV-seronegative. The chain recombines TRBV5-8 with TRBJ1-5, with D perhaps TRBD1 (6 bases). The sequencing sample was made of PBMCs. CDR3 sequence (DNA): TGTGCCAGCAACAAACAGGGATCCAACAATCAGCCCCAGCATTTT. The encoded protein is CASNKQGSNNQPQHF.